These T cell receptor beta chains were read from a single sample in a study of T cells in Graves' hyperthyroidism and ophthalmopathy. In TCRdb, the multiplex PCR reads were re-called with MiXCR into one record per CDR3 protein. The sample carries around 490,000 distinct CDR3 sequences, about 20% recorded once. The material sequenced was blood. The receptor source for this set is a man in his forties with Graves' ophthalmopathy. CDR3s include the opening cysteine and the closing phenylalanine or tryptophan. The order of the fields is V gene, J gene, D gene, clone size, CDR3 DNA, CDR3 protein. A D gene is named only where the DNA matches it firmly. Clone size is stated in some rows and not others, as once, few, many or a class when expanded.

>TRBV6-2/TRBV6-3|TRBJ2-7|-|many
TGTGCCAGCAGTTACGTCGTGGATACCTACGAGCAGTACTTC
CASSYVVDTYEQYF
>TRBV28|TRBJ2-6|TRBD1|few
TGTGCCAGCAGTTTTGACAGGGTCTCTGGGGCCAACGTCCTGACTTTC
CASSFDRVSGANVLTF
>TRBV28|TRBJ2-7|-|-
TGTGCCAGCAGTTTGGCCAGGGGACACGAGCAGTACTTC
CASSLARGHEQYF
>TRBV6-1|TRBJ2-1|TRBD1|few
TGTGCCAGCAGTGAACCTAGGGACAGCCTCTACAATGAGCAGTTCTTC
CASSEPRDSLYNEQFF
>TRBV12-3/TRBV12-4|TRBJ2-1|-|many
TGTGCCAGCAGTCCCCGGAAGGGGGGACTCCACTCCAATGAGCAGTTCTTC
CASSPRKGGLHSNEQFF
>TRBV11-3|TRBJ1-4|-|-
TGTGCCAGCAGGCCGGGCTGGAATGAAAAACTGTTTTTT
CASRPGWNEKLFF
>TRBV28|TRBJ2-3|TRBD2|many
TGTGCCAGCACCGGACGTGGACTAGCGGTTAGCACAGATACGCAGTATTTT
CASTGRGLAVSTDTQYF
>TRBV5-1|TRBJ1-1|-|many
TGCGCCAGCAGCGCCAGGGGTTTGAACACTGAAGCTTTCTTT
CASSARGLNTEAFF
>TRBV12-3/TRBV12-4|TRBJ2-3|-|many
TGTGCCAGTGGGGGAGGGGGGAGAGATACGCAGTATTTT
CASGGGGRDTQYF
>TRBV7-3|TRBJ2-3|-|-
TGTGCCAGCAGCTTAAGTCACCCGGGGGATACGCAGTATTTT
CASSLSHPGDTQYF
>TRBV7-9|TRBJ1-1|TRBD1|-
TGTGCCAGCAGCTTAGTTGACAGGGTAGGTCCTGAAGCTTTCTTT
CASSLVDRVGPEAFF
>TRBV7-8|TRBJ2-1|-|many
TGTGCCAGCAGCTTAGGATTCGGGGGCCTCTCCTACAATGAGCAGTTCTTC
CASSLGFGGLSYNEQFF
>TRBV30|TRBJ1-5|-|few
TGTGCCTGGAGTAAGGGTTACAATCAGCCCCAGCATTTT
CAWSKGYNQPQHF
>TRBV20-1|TRBJ2-7|TRBD2|few
TGCAGTGCTATAGCTAGCGGGGTAACCTACGAGCAGTACTTC
CSAIASGVTYEQYF
>TRBV4-3|TRBJ2-1|TRBD2|-
TGCGCCAGCAGCCAAGGCGGGAGGACCCCCTACAATGAGCAGTTCTTC
CASSQGGRTPYNEQFF
>TRBV6-1|TRBJ2-5|-|-
TGTGCCAGCATCCCGGAGCAGGGCAGGTGGGAGACCCAGTACTTC
CASIPEQGRWETQYF
>TRBV2|TRBJ2-1|-|many
TGTGCCAGCAGTCCGGGGGTTCCCTACAATGAGCAGTTCTTC
CASSPGVPYNEQFF
>TRBV19|TRBJ1-5|TRBD1|few
TGTGCCAGTAGTATACGACAGGGAAGCAATCAGCCCCAGCATTTT
CASSIRQGSNQPQHF
>TRBV6-6|TRBJ2-5|TRBD1|-
TGTGCCAGCAGTTACTCGGGGACAGGGGTCCAAGAGACCCAGTACTTC
CASSYSGTGVQETQYF
>TRBV10-3|TRBJ2-7|-|many
TGTGCCATCAACCAGGGAGGATCCGAGCAGTACTTC
CAINQGGSEQYF
>TRBV9|TRBJ2-1|TRBD2|-
TGTGCCAGCAGCGTAAGCGGGGGCCTATCCTACAATGAGCAGTTCTTC
CASSVSGGLSYNEQFF
>TRBV6-2/TRBV6-3|TRBJ2-3|-|-
TGTGCCAGCAGTTCCGGGACGGCCGCAACCGTCGGCACAGATACGCAGTATTTT
CASSSGTAATVGTDTQYF
>TRBV20-1|TRBJ1-5|-|many
TGCAGTGCTAGGGGATCGACGAATAGCAATCAGCCCCAGCATTTT
CSARGSTNSNQPQHF
>TRBV9|TRBJ2-3|TRBD1|once
TGTGCCAGCAGCTACCGGGACAGGGACCCAGATACGCAGTATTTT
CASSYRDRDPDTQYF
>TRBV6-4|TRBJ2-7|TRBD1|many
TGTGCCAGCAGCCCTGGGACAGGGGCACATGTCTACGAGCAGTACTTC
CASSPGTGAHVYEQYF
>TRBV5-1|TRBJ2-7|TRBD2|few
TGCGCCAGCAGCCCCGGACTAGCTCCTACCTACGAGCAGTACTTC
CASSPGLAPTYEQYF
>TRBV27|TRBJ1-6|-|few
TGTGCCAGCAGTTCGGTAGGCCTAACAAATTCACCCCTCCACTTT
CASSSVGLTNSPLHF
>TRBV4-2|TRBJ1-2|-|-
TGTGCCAGCAGCCAAGAAACAGGTTACTATGGCTACACCTTC
CASSQETGYYGYTF
>TRBV28|TRBJ1-5|-|many
TGTGCCAGCAGTTTCGGGGATGGCAATCAGCCCCAGCATTTT
CASSFGDGNQPQHF
>TRBV10-3|TRBJ1-1|-|few
TGTGCCACCTCAGGGTTGACTGAAGCTTTCTTT
CATSGLTEAFF
>TRBV5-4|TRBJ2-3|TRBD2|-
TGTGCCAGCAGCCTCGATGGGACTAGCGGGAGCACTAGCACAGATACGCAGTATTTT
CASSLDGTSGSTSTDTQYF
>TRBV6-1|TRBJ1-2|-|few
TGTGCCAGCAGTTCAGGCAGGAACTATGGCTACACCTTC
CASSSGRNYGYTF
>TRBV10-2|TRBJ1-5|TRBD1|few
TGCGCCAGCCGGGGGACAGCAGATAGCAATCAGCCCCAGCATTTT
CASRGTADSNQPQHF
>TRBV2|TRBJ2-2|TRBD2|many
TGTGCCAGCAGTGAAGCGCTCGGAGCGGGGGGACTCACCGGGGAGCTGTTTTTT
CASSEALGAGGLTGELFF
>TRBV30|TRBJ1-2|-|-
TGTGCCTGGAGACGGGAACTCGCGTCCTTC
CAWRRELASF
>TRBV12-3/TRBV12-4|TRBJ1-2|TRBD1|-
TGTGCCAGCCGCGCTCCGGGACAGGGGAGAGAATATGGCTACACCTTC
CASRAPGQGREYGYTF
>TRBV19|TRBJ2-1|-|few
TGTGCCAGTAGTATCAGCACCGGACAGAGTGAGCAGTTCTTC
CASSISTGQSEQFF
>TRBV6-5|TRBJ1-5|TRBD1|few
TGTGCCAGCAGTTACTCAGTCGGCGCGGGACAGGGTATCCAGCCCCAGCATTTT
CASSYSVGAGQGIQPQHF
>TRBV7-7|TRBJ2-2|TRBD2|many
TGTGCTAGCAGCCCGACGGGAGGGCCCGACACCGGGGAGCTGTTTTTT
CASSPTGGPDTGELFF
>TRBV19|TRBJ1-1|-|-
TGTGCCAGTAGTCCCACAGGGAGGGGTGAAGCTTTCTTT
CASSPTGRGEAFF
>TRBV3-1|TRBJ2-1|-|few
TGTGCCAGCAGCCAACAAGTCATGGAGTTCTTC
CASSQQVMEFF
>TRBV12-3/TRBV12-4|TRBJ1-6|TRBD1|few
TGTGCCAGCAGACATAAGACAGGGGATAATTCACCCCTCCACTTT
CASRHKTGDNSPLHF
>TRBV19|TRBJ1-1|TRBD1|few
TGTGCCGCCGACAGGGGACGGAACACTGAAGCTTTCTTT
CAADRGRNTEAFF
>TRBV2|TRBJ2-2|TRBD1|many
TGTGCCAGCAGGGCCGACAGGGTTAGGTTTGGCCCCCGCGAGGAGCTGTTTTTT
CASRADRVRFGPREELFF
>TRBV10-3|TRBJ2-5|TRBD2|-
TGTGCCATCAGTGATGGGCTAGCGGATCTGGAGACCCAGTACTTC
CAISDGLADLETQYF
>TRBV29-1|TRBJ1-1|-|many
TGCAGCGTCACTGGACAGACGAACACTGAAGCTTTCTTT
CSVTGQTNTEAFF
>TRBV5-1|TRBJ2-7|-|many
TGCGCCAGCAGCTCGGAAGTCGGACAGATCTACGAGCAGTACTTC
CASSSEVGQIYEQYF
>TRBV6-2/TRBV6-3|TRBJ1-1|TRBD1|many
TGTGCCAGCAGTACACGACAGGGTACGGACACTGAAGCTTTCTTT
CASSTRQGTDTEAFF
>TRBV25-1|TRBJ2-2|-|few
TGTGCCAGCAGTGAAATTGGGTTACAAAACACCGGGGAGCTGTTTTTT
CASSEIGLQNTGELFF